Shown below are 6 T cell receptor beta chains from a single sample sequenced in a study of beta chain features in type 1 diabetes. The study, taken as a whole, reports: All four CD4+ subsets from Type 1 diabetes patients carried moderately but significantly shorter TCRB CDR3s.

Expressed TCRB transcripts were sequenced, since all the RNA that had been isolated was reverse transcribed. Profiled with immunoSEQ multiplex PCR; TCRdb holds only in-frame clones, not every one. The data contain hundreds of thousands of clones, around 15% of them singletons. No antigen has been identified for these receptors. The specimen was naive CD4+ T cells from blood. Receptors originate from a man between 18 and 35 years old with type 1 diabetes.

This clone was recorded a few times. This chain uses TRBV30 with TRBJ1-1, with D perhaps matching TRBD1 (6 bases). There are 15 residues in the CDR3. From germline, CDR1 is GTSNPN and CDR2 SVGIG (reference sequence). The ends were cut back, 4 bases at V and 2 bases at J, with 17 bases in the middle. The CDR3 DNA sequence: TGTGCCTGGACCCATCCGGGGGCAGCCAACACTGAAGCTTTCTTT. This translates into CAWTHPGAANTEAFF. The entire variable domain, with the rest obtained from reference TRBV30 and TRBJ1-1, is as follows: SQTIHQWPATLVQPVGSPLSLECTVEGTSNPNLYWYRQAAGRGLQLLFYSVGIGQISSEVPQNLSASRPQDRQFILSSKKLLLSDSGFYLCAWTHPGAANTEAFFGQGTRLTVV.

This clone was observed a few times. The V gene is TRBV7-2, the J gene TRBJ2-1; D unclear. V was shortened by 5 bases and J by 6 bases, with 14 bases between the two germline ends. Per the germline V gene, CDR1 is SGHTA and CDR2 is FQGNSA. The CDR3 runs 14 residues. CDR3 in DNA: TGTGCCAGCAGCCAACTACCTAGGCGCAATGAGCAGTTCTTC. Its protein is CASSQLPRRNEQFF.

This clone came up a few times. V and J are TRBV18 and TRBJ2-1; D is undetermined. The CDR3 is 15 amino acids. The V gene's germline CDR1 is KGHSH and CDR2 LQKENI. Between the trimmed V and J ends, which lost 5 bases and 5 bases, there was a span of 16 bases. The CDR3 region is CASSAGEGLNNEQFF. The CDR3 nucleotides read TGTGCCAGCTCAGCAGGCGAAGGTTTGAACAATGAGCAGTTCTTC.

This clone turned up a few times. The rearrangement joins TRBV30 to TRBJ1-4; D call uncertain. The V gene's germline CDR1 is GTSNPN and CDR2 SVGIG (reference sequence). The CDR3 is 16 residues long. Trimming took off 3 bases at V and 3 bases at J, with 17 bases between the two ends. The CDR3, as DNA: TGTGCCTGGAGGCCACATAGTGGGGTTCCTAATGAAAAACTGTTTTTT. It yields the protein CAWRPHSGVPNEKLFF.

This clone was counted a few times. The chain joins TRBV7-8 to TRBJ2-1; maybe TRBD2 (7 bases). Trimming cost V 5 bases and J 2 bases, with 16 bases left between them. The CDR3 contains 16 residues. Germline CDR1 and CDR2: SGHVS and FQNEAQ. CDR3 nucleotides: TGTGCCAGCAGCCGAGGGGGGGGCTCCACCTACAATGAGCAGTTCTTC. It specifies CASSRGGGSTYNEQFF. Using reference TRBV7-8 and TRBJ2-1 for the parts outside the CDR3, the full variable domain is GAGVSQSPRYKVAKRGQDVALRCDPISGHVSLFWYQQALGQGPEFLTYFQNEAQLDKSGLPSDRFFAERPEGSVSTLKIQRTQQEDSAVYLCASSRGGGSTYNEQFFGPGTRLTVL.

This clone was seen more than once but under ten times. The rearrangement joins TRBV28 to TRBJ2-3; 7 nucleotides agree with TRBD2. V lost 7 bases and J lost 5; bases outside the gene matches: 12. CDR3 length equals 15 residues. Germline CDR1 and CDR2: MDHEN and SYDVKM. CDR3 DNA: TGTGCCAGCACCATCACAGCGGGGTGGGAAGATACGCAGTATTTT. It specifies CASTITAGWEDTQYF.